This TCR beta chain is drawn from a study of HIV-infected patients and healthy controls. Reverse transcription used roughly 450 ng RNA and constant-region primers for alpha and beta. Separate chain-specific third strand synthesis with multiplexing indices produced the alpha and beta libraries. MiXCR, applied by TCRdb to the 5' RACE reads, yields one record per CDR3 protein. Of more than 5,500 distinct CDR3 sequences detected, about 9.4% appear once; the ten largest clones hold under 15%. Judged by abundance, this clonotype is medium-sized. Antigen: not known. Overall study results and limits: Mean usage of eight alpha and eight beta V genes differed significantly in HIV-infected patients versus controls.

Germline loops: CDR1 MNHEY, CDR2 SMNVEV (reference sequence). With V trimmed by 5 bases and J by 0 bases, 10 bases remained unmatched. The CDR3 covers 16 residues. All unsorted peripheral T cells were captured because whole blood was used without fractionation. Sequencing was performed on blood, taken before antiretroviral therapy. The chain carries TRBV27 and TRBJ2-7; TRBD1 aligns across 7 bases. This clonotype originated in an adult with HIV infection. CDR3 DNA: TGTGCCAGCAGTAAAACCGGGACAGTATACTCCTACGAGCAGTACTTC. This encodes CASSKTGTVYSYEQYF.